This T cell receptor beta chain originates from a study of PD-L1 blockade in urothelial cancer. Study conclusions and caveats: Pretreatment clonality of the blood TCR repertoire below the median was predictive of superior survival.

Sequenced by immunoSEQ multiplex PCR; TCRdb stores in-frame clones only, minus some. The table has 30,000 to 40,000 clones, 80% to 90% seen once. In this sample, this clone turned up once. Its specificity is not known. Germline V lookup: CDR1 LGHNA, CDR2 YNFKEQ. The CDR3 is 14 amino acids. Trimming took off 0 bases at V and 4 bases at J, with 10 bases between the two ends. The specimen was PBMCs, collected around atezolizumab (anti-PD-L1) treatment. The sequence was obtained from a man aged 55 to 70 with urothelial cancer. The chain carries TRBV4-2 and TRBJ2-7; D unresolved. The CDR3 sequence: CASSQDLSRYEQYF. The CDR3 coding sequence is TGTGCCAGCAGCCAAGATCTGTCTAGATACGAGCAGTACTTC.